This T cell receptor beta chain is drawn from a study of patients and donors after allogeneic stem cell transplantation. TCRdb itself ran the RT-PCR reads through MiXCR, one entry per CDR3 protein. The sample carries 800,000 to 1,000,000 distinct CDR3 sequences, more than 15% recorded once. The CDR3 has 17 residues. V trimming: 4 bases; J trimming: 8 bases; junction bases outside the gene matches: 14. Germline CDR1 and CDR2: SGHRS and YFSETQ. Source material: blood, either unsorted or a sorted T cell fraction (not recorded which). The gene calls are TRBV5-1 and TRBJ2-1; 11 bases are a match to TRBD2. The receptor comes from a human donor who was either an allogeneic HSCT recipient or a stem cell or donor lymphocyte infusion donor (not recorded which). It is not recorded whose cells these are; they may come from a transplant donor. CDR3 sequence (DNA): TGCGCCAGCAGCCCCGGATTTAGCGGGAGGGCCCGCTATGAGCAGTTCTTC. Protein product: CASSPGFSGRARYEQFF.